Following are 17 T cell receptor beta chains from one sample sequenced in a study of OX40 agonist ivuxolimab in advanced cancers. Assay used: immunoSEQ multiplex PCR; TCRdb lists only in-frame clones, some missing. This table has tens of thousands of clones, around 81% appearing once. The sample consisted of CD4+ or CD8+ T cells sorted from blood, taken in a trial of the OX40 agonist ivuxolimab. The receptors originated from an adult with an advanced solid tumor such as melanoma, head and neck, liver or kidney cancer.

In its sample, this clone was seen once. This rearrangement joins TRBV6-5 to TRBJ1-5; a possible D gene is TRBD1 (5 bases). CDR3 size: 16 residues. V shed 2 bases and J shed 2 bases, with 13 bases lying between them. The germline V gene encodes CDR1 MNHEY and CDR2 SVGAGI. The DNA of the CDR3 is TGTGCCAGCAGTTACGCCGGCGGGGCGGGCAATCAGCCCCAGCATTTT. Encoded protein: CASSYAGGAGNQPQHF.

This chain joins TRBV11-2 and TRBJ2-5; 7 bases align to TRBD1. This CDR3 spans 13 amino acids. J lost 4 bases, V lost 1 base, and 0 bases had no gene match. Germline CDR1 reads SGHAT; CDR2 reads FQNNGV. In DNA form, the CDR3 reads TGTGCCAGCAGCTTAGGACAGGGAGAGACCCAGTACTTC. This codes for CASSLGQGETQYF.

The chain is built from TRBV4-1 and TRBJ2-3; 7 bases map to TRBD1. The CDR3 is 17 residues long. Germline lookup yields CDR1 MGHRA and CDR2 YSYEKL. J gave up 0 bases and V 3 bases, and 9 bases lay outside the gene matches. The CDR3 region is CASSHRDSFSSTDTQYF. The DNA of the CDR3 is TGCGCCAGCAGCCACAGGGACAGCTTCTCTAGCACAGATACGCAGTATTTT.

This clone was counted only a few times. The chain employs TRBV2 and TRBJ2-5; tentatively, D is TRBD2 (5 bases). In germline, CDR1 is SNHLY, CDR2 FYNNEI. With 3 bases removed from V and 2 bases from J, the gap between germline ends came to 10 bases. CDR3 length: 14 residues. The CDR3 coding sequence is TGTGCCAGCAGTGACCAAGCGGAACAAGAGACCCAGTACTTC. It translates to CASSDQAEQETQYF.

This chain's CDR3 is CASSETGTTSEQYF. The CDR3 bases are TGTGCCAGCAGCGAGACCGGGACAACATCCGAGCAGTACTTC. The chain employs TRBV6-6 and TRBJ2-7; weak D call: TRBD1 (6 bases). Trimming cost V 6 bases and J 6 bases, with 18 bases left between them. Germline CDR1 and CDR2: MNHNY and SVGAGI (reference sequence). The CDR3 runs to 14 residues.

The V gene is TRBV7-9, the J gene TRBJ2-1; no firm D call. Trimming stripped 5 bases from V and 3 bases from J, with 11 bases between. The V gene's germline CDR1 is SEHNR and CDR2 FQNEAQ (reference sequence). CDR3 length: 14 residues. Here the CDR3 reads CASSPPANYNEQFF. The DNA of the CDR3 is TGTGCCAGCAGCCCCCCTGCCAACTACAATGAGCAGTTCTTC.

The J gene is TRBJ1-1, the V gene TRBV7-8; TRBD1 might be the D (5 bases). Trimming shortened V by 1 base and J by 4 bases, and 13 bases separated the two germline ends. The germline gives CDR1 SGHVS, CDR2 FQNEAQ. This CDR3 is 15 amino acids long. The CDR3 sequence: CASSLVVRASTEAFF. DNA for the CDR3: TGTGCCAGCAGCTTAGTGGTCAGGGCGAGCACTGAAGCTTTCTTT.

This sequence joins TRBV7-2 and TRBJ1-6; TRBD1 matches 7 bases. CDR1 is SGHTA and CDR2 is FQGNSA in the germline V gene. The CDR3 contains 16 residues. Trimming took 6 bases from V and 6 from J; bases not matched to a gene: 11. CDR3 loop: CASSTRTGPSNSPLHF. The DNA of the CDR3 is TGTGCCAGCAGTACGAGGACAGGCCCGAGTAATTCACCCCTCCACTTT.

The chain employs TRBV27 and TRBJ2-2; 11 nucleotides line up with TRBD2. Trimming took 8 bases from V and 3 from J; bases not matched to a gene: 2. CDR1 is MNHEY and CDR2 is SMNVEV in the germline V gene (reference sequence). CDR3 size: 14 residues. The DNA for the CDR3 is TGTGCCAGCGGGACTAGCGGCTACACCGGGGAGCTGTTTTTT. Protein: CASGTSGYTGELFF.

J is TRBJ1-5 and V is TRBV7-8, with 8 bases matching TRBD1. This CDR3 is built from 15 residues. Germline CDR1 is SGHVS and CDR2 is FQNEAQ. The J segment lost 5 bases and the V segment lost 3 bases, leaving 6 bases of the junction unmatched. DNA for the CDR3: TGTGCCAGCAGCTTTCGACAGGGGTTTGATCAGCCCCAGCATTTT. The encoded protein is CASSFRQGFDQPQHF.

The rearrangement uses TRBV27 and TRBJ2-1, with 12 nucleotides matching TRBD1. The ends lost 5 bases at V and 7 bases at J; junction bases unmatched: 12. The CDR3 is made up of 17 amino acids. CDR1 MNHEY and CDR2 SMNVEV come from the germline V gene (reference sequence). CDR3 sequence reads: CASSPLGGTGGRNEQFF. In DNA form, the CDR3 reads TGTGCCAGCAGTCCCTTGGGTGGGACAGGGGGCAGGAATGAGCAGTTCTTC.

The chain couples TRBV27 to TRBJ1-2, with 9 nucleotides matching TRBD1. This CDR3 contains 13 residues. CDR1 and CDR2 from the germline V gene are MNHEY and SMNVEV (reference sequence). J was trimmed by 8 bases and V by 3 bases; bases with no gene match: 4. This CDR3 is CASSFGTGWGYTF. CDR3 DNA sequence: TGTGCCAGCAGTTTCGGGACAGGGTGGGGCTACACCTTC.

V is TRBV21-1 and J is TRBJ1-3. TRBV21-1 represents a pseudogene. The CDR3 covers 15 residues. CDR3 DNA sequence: TGTGCCAGCAGCAAAACGGAGTCGGGTGAAAACACCATATATTTT. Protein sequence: CASSKTESGENTIYF.

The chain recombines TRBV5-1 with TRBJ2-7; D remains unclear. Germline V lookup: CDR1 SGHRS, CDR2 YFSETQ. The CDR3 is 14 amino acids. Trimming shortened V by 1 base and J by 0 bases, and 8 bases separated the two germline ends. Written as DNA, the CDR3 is TGCGCCAGCAGCTTGAGGTTCAGCTCCTACGAGCAGTACTTC. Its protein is CASSLRFSSYEQYF.

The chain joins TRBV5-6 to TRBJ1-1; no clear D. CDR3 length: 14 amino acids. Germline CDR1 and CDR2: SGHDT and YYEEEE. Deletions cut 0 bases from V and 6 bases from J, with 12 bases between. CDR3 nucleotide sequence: TGTGCCAGCAGCTTGGCCTACGGTAGCCCTGAAGCTTTCTTT. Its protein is CASSLAYGSPEAFF.

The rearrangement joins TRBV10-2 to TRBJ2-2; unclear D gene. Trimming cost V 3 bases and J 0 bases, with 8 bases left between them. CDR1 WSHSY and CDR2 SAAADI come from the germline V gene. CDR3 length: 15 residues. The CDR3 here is CASSDPSTNTGELFF. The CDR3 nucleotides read TGCGCCAGCAGTGACCCCAGCACGAACACCGGGGAGCTGTTTTTT.

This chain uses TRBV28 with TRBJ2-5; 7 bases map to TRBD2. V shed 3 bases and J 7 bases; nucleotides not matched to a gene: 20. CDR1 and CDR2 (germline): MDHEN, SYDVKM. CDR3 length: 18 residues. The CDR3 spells CASSFFLPSGGDLRTQYF. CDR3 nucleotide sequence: TGTGCCAGCAGTTTTTTTCTCCCCTCGGGGGGAGACCTTAGGACCCAGTACTTC.